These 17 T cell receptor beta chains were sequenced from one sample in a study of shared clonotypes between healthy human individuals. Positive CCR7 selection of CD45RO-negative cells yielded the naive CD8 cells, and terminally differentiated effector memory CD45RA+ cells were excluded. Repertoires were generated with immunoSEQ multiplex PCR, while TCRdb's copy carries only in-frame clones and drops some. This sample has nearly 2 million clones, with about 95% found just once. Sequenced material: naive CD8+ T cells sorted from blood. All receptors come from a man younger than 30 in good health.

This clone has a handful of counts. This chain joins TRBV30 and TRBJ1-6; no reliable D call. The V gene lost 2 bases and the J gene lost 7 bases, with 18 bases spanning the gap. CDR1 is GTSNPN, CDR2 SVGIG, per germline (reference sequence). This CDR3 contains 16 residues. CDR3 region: CAWSLPQDWVNSPLHF. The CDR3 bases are TGTGCCTGGAGTCTCCCCCAGGACTGGGTCAATTCACCCCTCCACTTT.

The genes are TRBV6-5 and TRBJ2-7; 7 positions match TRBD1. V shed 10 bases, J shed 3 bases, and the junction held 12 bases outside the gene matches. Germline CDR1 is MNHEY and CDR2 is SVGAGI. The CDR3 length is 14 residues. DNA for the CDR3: TGTGCCACTCACGACAGGGAAAGGATCTACGAGCAGTACTTC. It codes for CATHDRERIYEQYF.

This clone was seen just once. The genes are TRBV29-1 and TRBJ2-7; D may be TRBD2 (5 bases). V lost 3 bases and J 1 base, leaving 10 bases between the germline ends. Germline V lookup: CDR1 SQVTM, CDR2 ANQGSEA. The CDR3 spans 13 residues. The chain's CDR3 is CSVEGRESYEQYF. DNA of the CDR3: TGCAGCGTTGAGGGTCGGGAATCCTACGAGCAGTACTTC.

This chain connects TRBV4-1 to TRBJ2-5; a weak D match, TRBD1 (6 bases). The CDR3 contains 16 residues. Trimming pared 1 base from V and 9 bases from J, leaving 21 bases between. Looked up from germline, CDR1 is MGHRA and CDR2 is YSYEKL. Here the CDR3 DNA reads TGCGCCAGCAGCCAAGCTGTGGGGGCCCCTCGGGGTGCCCAGTACTTC. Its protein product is CASSQAVGAPRGAQYF.

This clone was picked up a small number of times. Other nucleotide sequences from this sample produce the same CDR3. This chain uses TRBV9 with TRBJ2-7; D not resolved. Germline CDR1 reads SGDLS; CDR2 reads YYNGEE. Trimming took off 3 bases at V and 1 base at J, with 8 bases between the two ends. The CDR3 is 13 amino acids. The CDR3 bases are TGTGCCAGCAGCGCTGGGCCTTCCTACGAGCAGTACTTC. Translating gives CASSAGPSYEQYF.

CDR3 region: CASSWGEGTEAFF. CDR3 DNA sequence: TGTGCCAGCAGCTGGGGAGAAGGCACTGAAGCTTTCTTT. The chain joins TRBV5-6 to TRBJ1-1; the D is unclear. The ends were cut back, 3 bases at V and 4 bases at J, with 10 bases in the middle. There are 13 residues in the CDR3. Germline values: CDR1 SGHDT, CDR2 YYEEEE.

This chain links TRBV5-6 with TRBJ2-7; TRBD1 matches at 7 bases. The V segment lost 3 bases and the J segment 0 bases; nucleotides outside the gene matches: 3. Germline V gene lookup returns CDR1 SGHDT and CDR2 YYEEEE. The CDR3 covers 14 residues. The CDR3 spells CASSSTGVSYEQYF. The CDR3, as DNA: TGTGCCAGCAGCTCTACAGGGGTCTCCTACGAGCAGTACTTC.

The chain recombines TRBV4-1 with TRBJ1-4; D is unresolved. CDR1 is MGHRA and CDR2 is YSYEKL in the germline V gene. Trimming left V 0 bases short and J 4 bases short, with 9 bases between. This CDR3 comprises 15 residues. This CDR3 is CASSQERTVNEKLFF. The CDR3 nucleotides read TGCGCCAGCAGCCAAGAGAGGACGGTTAATGAAAAACTGTTTTTT.

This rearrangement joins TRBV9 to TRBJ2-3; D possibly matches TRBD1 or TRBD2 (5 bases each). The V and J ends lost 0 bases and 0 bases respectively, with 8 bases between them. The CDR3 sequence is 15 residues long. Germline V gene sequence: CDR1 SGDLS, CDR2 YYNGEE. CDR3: CASSVEGDSTDTQYF. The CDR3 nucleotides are TGTGCCAGCAGCGTAGAAGGGGACAGCACAGATACGCAGTATTTT.

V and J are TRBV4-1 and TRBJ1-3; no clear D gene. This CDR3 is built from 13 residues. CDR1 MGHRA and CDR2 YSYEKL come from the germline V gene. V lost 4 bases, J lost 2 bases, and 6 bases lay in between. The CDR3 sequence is CASSLTAGNTIYF. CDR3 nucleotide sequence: TGCGCCAGCAGCCTCACGGCTGGAAACACCATATATTTT.

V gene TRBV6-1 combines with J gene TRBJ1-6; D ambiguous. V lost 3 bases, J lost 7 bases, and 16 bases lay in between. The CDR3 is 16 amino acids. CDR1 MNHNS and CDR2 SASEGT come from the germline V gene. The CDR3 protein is CASSDPLLGSNSPLHF. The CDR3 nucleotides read TGTGCCAGCAGTGACCCCCTCCTCGGGAGCAATTCACCCCTCCACTTT.

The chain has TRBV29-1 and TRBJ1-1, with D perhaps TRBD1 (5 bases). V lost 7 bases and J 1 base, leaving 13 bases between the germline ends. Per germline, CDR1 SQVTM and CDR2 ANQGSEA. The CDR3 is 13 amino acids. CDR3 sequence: CSALGPQNTEAFF. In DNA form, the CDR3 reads TGCAGCGCCCTGGGGCCGCAGAACACTGAAGCTTTCTTT.

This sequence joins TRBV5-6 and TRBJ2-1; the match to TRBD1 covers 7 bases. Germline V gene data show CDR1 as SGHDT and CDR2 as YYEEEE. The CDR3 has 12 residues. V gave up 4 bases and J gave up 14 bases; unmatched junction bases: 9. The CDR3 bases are TGTGCCAGCAGCGCCCTCTTGCAGGGGGAGTTCTTC. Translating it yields CASSALLQGEFF.

The CDR3 coding sequence is TGTGCCAGCAGCCTCCGGGACAGGGCCTTCGAGCAGTACTTC. Protein: CASSLRDRAFEQYF. The J gene is TRBJ2-7, the V gene TRBV13; TRBD1 aligns across 9 bases. J was trimmed by 6 bases and V by 5 bases; bases with no gene match: 8. This CDR3 has 14 residues. Germline lookup yields CDR1 PRHDT and CDR2 FYEKMQ (reference sequence).

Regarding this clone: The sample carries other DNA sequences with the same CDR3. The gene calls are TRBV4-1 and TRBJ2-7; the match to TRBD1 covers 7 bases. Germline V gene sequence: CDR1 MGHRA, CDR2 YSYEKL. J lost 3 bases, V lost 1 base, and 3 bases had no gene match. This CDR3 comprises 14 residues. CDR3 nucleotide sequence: TGCGCCAGCAGCCAAGGACAGGGAAACTACGAGCAGTACTTC. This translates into CASSQGQGNYEQYF.

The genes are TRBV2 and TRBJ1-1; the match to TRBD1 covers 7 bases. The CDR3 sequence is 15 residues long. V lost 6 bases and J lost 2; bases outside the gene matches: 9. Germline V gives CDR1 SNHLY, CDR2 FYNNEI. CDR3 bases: TGTGCCAGCAGGATACAACAGGGGTTTAACACTGAAGCTTTCTTT. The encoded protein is CASRIQQGFNTEAFF.

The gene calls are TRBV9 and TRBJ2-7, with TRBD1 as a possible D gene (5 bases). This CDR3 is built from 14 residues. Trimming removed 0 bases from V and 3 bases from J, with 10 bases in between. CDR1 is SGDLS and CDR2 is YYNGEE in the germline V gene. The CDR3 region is CASSVAVQGYEQYF. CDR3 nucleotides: TGTGCCAGCAGCGTAGCCGTCCAGGGCTACGAGCAGTACTTC.